The subject of this entry is one TCR beta chain. Its specificity is unknown. This entry belongs to a study of PD-1 blockade in classical Hodgkin lymphoma. The time point: newly diagnosed, previously untreated cHL patient sample. Thawed PBMCs underwent magnetic negative selection to yield purified CD4+ T cells. PBMCs from patients with newly diagnosed, untreated classical Hodgkin lymphoma served as a comparison group for the relapsed/refractory trial patients. The germline CDR1 and CDR2 sequences are MNHEY and SVGAGI. V was pared by 5 bases and J by 4 bases, with 12 bases between. This CDR3 contains 14 residues. Notes on the study in general: Reported baseline diversity: healthy donors highest, relapsed/refractory patients lowest.

Using immunoSEQ multiplex PCR, the repertoire was profiled, and TCRdb retains in-frame clones only, with some absent. The sample records under 40,000 clones, around 90% being singletons. V usage is TRBV6-5 and J usage is TRBJ1-5; maybe TRBD1 (6 bases). The sequencing input was CD4+ T cells from blood. The receptor was derived from a human donor with classical Hodgkin lymphoma. CDR3 loop: CASSTDRRNQPQHF. The CDR3 nucleotides read TGTGCCAGCAGTACCGACAGGCGGAATCAGCCCCAGCATTTT.